This T cell receptor beta chain stems from a study of T-cell reconstitution after alpha-beta-depleted transplantation in children. Unique molecular identifiers tagged the TCRbeta library. TCRdb independently ran MiXCR on the PCR reads; one entry per CDR3 protein. The data show about 360,000 distinct CDR3 sequences, 13% seen once. Trimming took 7 bases from V and 7 from J, leaving 17 bases between them. Germline V gene data show CDR1 as SEHNR and CDR2 as FQNEAQ (reference sequence). CDR3 length: 15 amino acids. The clonotype was recovered from a human donor who donated a stem cell graft to a child with Fanconi anemia. The chain is built from TRBV7-9 and TRBJ1-6; D is perhaps TRBD1 (5 bases). This sample comprised PBMCs, obtained from the stem cell graft. In nucleotides, the CDR3 is TGTGCCAGCATGACAATTGGGGGTCAAAATTCACCCCTCCACTTT. This sequence encodes CASMTIGGQNSPLHF. The variable domain in full, with the rest retrieved from reference TRBV7-9 and TRBJ1-6, is DTGVSQNPRHKITKRGQNVTFRCDPISEHNRLYWYRQTLGQGPEFLTYFQNEAQLEKSRLLSDRFSAERPKGSFSTLEIQRTEQGDSAMYLCASMTIGGQNSPLHFGNGTRLTVT.